These 24 T cell receptor beta chains came from one sample sequenced in a study of blood T cell repertoires in COVID-19. Using immunoSEQ multiplex PCR, the repertoire was profiled, and TCRdb retains in-frame clones only, with some absent. The sample consists of roughly 150,000 clones, around 81% of them appearing once. The material sequenced was peripheral blood. These receptors came from a woman aged 45-65 years with acute or convalescent COVID-19.

The V gene is TRBV3-1 (or the pseudogene TRBV3-2), the J gene TRBJ1-1; D gene unclear. The CDR3 runs to 15 residues. Looked up from germline, CDR1 is LGHDT and CDR2 is YNNKEL (reference sequence). Trimming pared 1 base from V and 4 bases from J, leaving 13 bases between. CDR3 DNA sequence: TGTGCCAGCAGCCAAGGGAGGGAAGACGGCACTGAAGCTTTCTTT. Residues: CASSQGREDGTEAFF.

The chain is built from TRBV12-3 or TRBV12-4 and TRBJ1-1; D call uncertain. V lost 1 base to trimming and J lost 6 bases, with 9 bases between them. This CDR3 has 13 residues. The CDR3 nucleotides are TGTGCCAGCAGTTTAGGGCTAGCGGCTGAAGCTTTCTTT. As protein: CASSLGLAAEAFF.

This chain joins TRBV4-3 and TRBJ2-7, with 11 bases identical to TRBD1. CDR3 length: 15 amino acids. Germline trimming cut 0 bases from V and 3 bases from J; bases unmatched to any gene: 1. Germline V CDR1 and CDR2: LGHNA, YSLEER. For the CDR3, the DNA is TGCGCCAGCAGCCAAGACGGGACAGGGGGCTACGAGCAGTACTTC. Translating gives CASSQDGTGGYEQYF.

The chain joins TRBV6-5 to TRBJ1-1; maybe TRBD1 (5 bases). The V and J ends lost 5 bases and 1 base respectively, with 8 bases between them. Germline CDR1 MNHEY, CDR2 SVGAGI. The CDR3 is 13 residues long. DNA of the CDR3: TGTGCCAGCAGTACGACAGCGAACACTGAAGCTTTCTTT. This translates into CASSTTANTEAFF.

This rearrangement joins TRBV29-1 to TRBJ2-7, with a tentative D call TRBD1 (5 bases). V lost 3 bases and J lost 2, with 11 bases in between. From germline, CDR1 is SQVTM and CDR2 ANQGSEA. This CDR3 is 13 amino acids long. The CDR3 sequence: CSVEDKGTYEQYF. CDR3 bases: TGCAGCGTTGAGGACAAGGGTACCTACGAGCAGTACTTC.

The genes are TRBV6-2 or TRBV6-3 and TRBJ1-3; perhaps TRBD1 as D (6 bases). The length of the CDR3 is 16 residues. The ends were cut back, 6 bases at V and 0 bases at J, with 15 bases in the middle. The germline CDR1 and CDR2 sequences are MNHEY and SVGEGT. In nucleotides, the CDR3 is TGTGCCAGCAGCCCTGACCAGGGGCACTCTGGAAACACCATATATTTT. Translating gives CASSPDQGHSGNTIYF.

This chain connects TRBV5-1 to TRBJ1-3, with unresolved D. From germline, CDR1 is SGHRS and CDR2 YFSETQ. CDR3 size: 15 residues. Trimming shortened V by 3 bases and J by 0 bases, and 10 bases separated the two germline ends. CDR3 DNA sequence: TGCGCCAGCAGCTACGGTGGGAGCTCTGGAAACACCATATATTTT. Its protein product is CASSYGGSSGNTIYF.

J is TRBJ1-4 and V is TRBV3-1 (or the pseudogene TRBV3-2); D remains unclear. This CDR3 spans 15 amino acids. Germline values: CDR1 LGHDT, CDR2 YNNKEL (reference sequence). V lost 1 base and J lost 15, with 21 bases in between. The CDR3 region has the DNA TGTGCCAGCAGCCAAGTTCTTGGAGGGCCCATTGAGGTGTTTTTT. It translates to CASSQVLGGPIEVFF.

Concerning this clone itself: At the DNA level, this CDR3 is encoded by other sequences in the same sample as well. V usage is TRBV3-1 (or the pseudogene TRBV3-2) and J usage is TRBJ2-5; D possibly corresponds to TRBD2 (6 bases). The CDR3 has 14 amino acids. The V gene's germline CDR1 is LGHDT and CDR2 YNNKEL (reference sequence). With 1 base removed from V and 5 bases from J, the gap between germline ends came to 11 bases. CDR3 coding DNA: TGTGCCAGCAGCCAAGTCGGCCTAGCGGAGACCCAGTACTTC. Protein product: CASSQVGLAETQYF.

The CDR3 sequence: CASGLPPYGYTF. The CDR3 coding sequence is TGTGCCAGCGGACTACCACCCTATGGCTACACCTTC. The rearrangement links TRBV12-3 or TRBV12-4 to TRBJ1-2; D gene unclear. V was trimmed by 8 bases and J by 4 bases, leaving 11 bases between them. The CDR3 is made up of 12 amino acids.

The chain uses TRBV6-2 or TRBV6-3 and TRBJ1-6, with unresolved D. Germline CDR1 is MNHEY and CDR2 is SVGEGT. With 0 bases removed from V and 11 bases from J, the gap between germline ends came to 5 bases. There are 12 residues in the CDR3. Written as DNA, the CDR3 is TGTGCCAGCAGTTACTCGAGGCCACCCCTCCACTTT. Translated: CASSYSRPPLHF.

The chain couples TRBV19 to TRBJ2-3; the match to TRBD2 covers 7 bases. The CDR3 length is 15 residues. The V segment lost 7 bases and the J segment 0 bases; nucleotides outside the gene matches: 7. Germline V gene data show CDR1 as LNHDA and CDR2 as SQIVND (reference sequence). The CDR3 region is CASISGGGSTDTQYF. The CDR3 nucleotides read TGTGCCAGTATAAGTGGCGGGGGAAGCACAGATACGCAGTATTTT.

The chain combines TRBV28 with TRBJ1-4; D gene uncertain. Germline lookup yields CDR1 MDHEN and CDR2 SYDVKM. This CDR3 comprises 14 residues. V was shortened by 6 bases and J by 0 bases, with 8 bases between the two germline ends. Here the CDR3 DNA reads TGTGCCAGCAGGGGCGGGGCAACTAATGAAAAACTGTTTTTT. Amino acids: CASRGGATNEKLFF.

This clone has just one count. The chain recombines TRBV24-1 with TRBJ2-1; weak D call: TRBD1 (6 bases). Germline V gene sequence: CDR1 KGHDR, CDR2 SFDVKD. Trimming stripped 6 bases from V and 12 bases from J, with 20 bases between. This CDR3 region has 14 residues. The DNA of the CDR3 is TGTGCCACCAGTACAGGGTGGGCAGAGTACGGGCAGTTCTTC. This gives the protein CATSTGWAEYGQFF.

The chain uses TRBV5-6 and TRBJ2-7; D remains ambiguous. From germline, CDR1 is SGHDT and CDR2 YYEEEE. Between the trimmed V and J ends, which lost 4 bases and 3 bases, there was a span of 11 bases. This CDR3 is 13 amino acids long. The chain's CDR3 is CASSIRGFYEQYF. DNA of the CDR3: TGTGCCAGCAGCATCCGAGGTTTCTACGAGCAGTACTTC.

The chain employs TRBV4-3 and TRBJ2-3; 15 nucleotides align to TRBD2. This CDR3 is 20 amino acids long. Germline lookup yields CDR1 LGHNA and CDR2 YSLEER. Trimming took 0 bases from V and 2 from J; bases not matched to a gene: 9. The CDR3 region is CASSQDLAGLAGGTTDTQYF. CDR3 in DNA: TGCGCCAGCAGCCAAGATCTAGCGGGACTAGCGGGGGGAACCACAGATACGCAGTATTTT.

The CDR3 DNA is TGTGCCAGTACCCCCTCCCGTAGCTTAGGGGGGGCCGGGGAGCTGTTTTTT. It yields the protein CASTPSRSLGGAGELFF. The chain carries TRBV19 and TRBJ2-2, with D tentatively TRBD2 (7 bases). V lost 7 bases and J lost 6, with 24 bases in between. This CDR3 is 17 amino acids long. Germline assignment: CDR1 LNHDA and CDR2 SQIVND (reference sequence).

This chain links TRBV6-1 with TRBJ2-7; tentative D call: TRBD1 (6 bases). The CDR3 has 14 residues. The germline gives CDR1 MNHNS, CDR2 SASEGT. The V and J ends lost 6 bases and 5 bases respectively, with 17 bases between them. The CDR3 here is CASSQRQVSHEQYF. CDR3 DNA: TGTGCCAGCAGCCAGAGACAGGTGTCCCACGAGCAGTACTTC.

Here the CDR3 reads CASSPWTRVDGYTF. The CDR3 coding sequence is TGTGCCAGTAGTCCTTGGACAAGGGTGGATGGCTACACCTTC. V usage is TRBV19 and J usage is TRBJ1-2; a possible D gene is TRBD1 (5 bases). The CDR3 runs 14 residues. Germline V CDR1 and CDR2: LNHDA, SQIVND (reference sequence). The V gene lost 5 bases and the J gene lost 6 bases, with 16 bases spanning the gap.

This chain connects TRBV4-1 to TRBJ1-2; a weak D match, TRBD1 (6 bases). The CDR3 is 16 residues long. Germline loops: CDR1 MGHRA, CDR2 YSYEKL. Trimming removed 0 bases from V and 2 bases from J, with 13 bases in between. The CDR3 sequence is CASSQEDSLPNYGYTF. CDR3 coding DNA: TGCGCCAGCAGCCAAGAGGACAGCCTACCGAACTATGGCTACACCTTC.

V and J are TRBV13 and TRBJ1-6; D remains unclear. CDR1 is PRHDT and CDR2 is FYEKMQ in the germline V gene (reference sequence). The CDR3 runs 15 residues. V was pared by 3 bases and J by 3 bases, with 9 bases between. CDR3 loop: CASSFVQDYNSPLHF. The CDR3 DNA follows: TGTGCCAGCAGCTTTGTTCAGGACTATAATTCACCCCTCCACTTT.

The chain combines TRBV7-2 with TRBJ2-1; D is unclear. Trimming removed 5 bases at V and 8 bases at J, with 16 bases between. CDR1 is SGHTA and CDR2 is FQGNSA in the germline V gene. This CDR3 is built from 14 residues. CDR3 nucleotides: TGTGCCAGCAGCCCTGCGAATGAGGTGGATGAGCAGTTCTTC. It codes for CASSPANEVDEQFF.

The CDR3 DNA is TGCGCCAGCAGCTTGTCACCCTCAGGGGGGAATCAGCCCCAGCATTTT. Protein: CASSLSPSGGNQPQHF. V usage is TRBV5-1 and J usage is TRBJ1-5; 7 nucleotides align to TRBD1. V was pared by 1 base and J by 4 bases, with 8 bases of the junction left unmatched. The CDR3 has 16 amino acids. The germline V gene encodes CDR1 SGHRS and CDR2 YFSETQ. Combining the CDR3 with reference TRBV5-1 and TRBJ1-5 gives the whole variable domain KAGVTQTPRYLIKTRGQQVTLSCSPISGHRSVSWYQQTPGQGLQFLFEYFSETQRNKGNFPGRFSGRQFSNSRSEMNVSTLELGDSALYLCASSLSPSGGNQPQHFGDGTRLSIL.

The rearrangement joins TRBV18 to TRBJ1-2; TRBD1 matches 7 bases. This CDR3 contains 13 residues. V shed 3 bases, J shed 4 bases, and the junction held 2 bases outside the gene matches. Germline V gives CDR1 KGHSH, CDR2 LQKENI. Here the CDR3 DNA reads TGTGCCAGCTCACCCAGGGGGAGCTATGGCTACACCTTC. Encoded protein: CASSPRGSYGYTF.